The TCR beta chain described here comes from a study of blood T cell repertoires in COVID-19 (dated by TCRdb to about 2020). Turning to the overall study: Samples covering the acute and convalescent phases of COVID-19 were provided by collaborators in the United States, Italy and Spain. The prospective study material was composed of cDNA or gDNA derived from T cells, B-cell-depleted T cells, or PBMCs. The dataset comprised deeply sampled blood TCRbeta repertoires from subjects exposed to, actively infected with, or recovered from COVID-19. The repertoires were released in a freely available public database intended as a resource for research on the immune response to SARS-CoV-2. Samples were obtained from the ongoing ImmuneRACE study (first 160 participants) and from 1,000 to 1,500 subjects provided by 6 global collaborators. Nearly every sample came with metadata listing a de-identified subject ID, COVID-19 status, age in years and sex. HLA class I and class II types, where available, came from metadata supplied by the sample provider rather than from assay-based typing. Here is what the overall study found, with its caveats: Clinical and demographic metadata were provided uncurated, with the amount varying by source and participant.

TCRbeta CDR3 regions were amplified from genomic DNA using the immunoSEQ Assay, a bias-controlled multiplex PCR. On the authors' methods: The number of nucleated cells in each sample was estimated from the amplification of reference gene primers within the assay. To quantify the absolute abundance of each unique TCRbeta CDR3 rearrangement, sequence reads were collapsed and filtered. Productive Simpson clonality was computed per sample as the square root of Simpson's diversity index over productive rearrangements. TCRdb re-hosts the immuneACCESS table, in-frame sequences only. Its copies lack some clones; in the studies checked, an unresolved V gene accounts for under half of them, and the cause for the rest is not known. The DNA gave D and trimming, while V, J and clone size come from that table. The sample table shows hundreds of thousands of clones, and 86% are seen once. The top ten clonotypes cover under 8.5% of the sample.

Germline trimming: 7 bases from V, 6 bases from J; junction bases outside gene matches: 9. The CDR3 sequence holds 13 residues, the cysteine and phenylalanine included. Only CDR3 DNA remains: 39 bases, in frame from the first base. The germline V gene (reference sequence) sets CDR1 to MNHEY and CDR2 to SMNVEV. One collaborating source in Seattle enrolled patients while the patients were actively infected and followed the patients over time throughout the course of disease. Collaborating institutions collected whole blood in K2EDTA tubes following their own protocols. For TCRbeta analysis, collaborators shipped samples in one of three forms: frozen whole blood, isolated PBMCs, or DNA extracted from either of those sample types. With respect to this clone: The target of this receptor is not known. Base quality data are lacking; no much larger clone is found one base away.

The source material was peripheral blood. This TCR was sampled from a woman aged 60 to 75 with COVID-19, enrolled during active disease. Recombination linked TRBV27 to TRBJ2-7, and 7 junctional nucleotides match TRBD2. At the DNA level, the sequence is TGTGCCAGCATCCCCATGGGGAGGGGCGAGCAGTACTTC. It codes for CASIPMGRGEQYF.